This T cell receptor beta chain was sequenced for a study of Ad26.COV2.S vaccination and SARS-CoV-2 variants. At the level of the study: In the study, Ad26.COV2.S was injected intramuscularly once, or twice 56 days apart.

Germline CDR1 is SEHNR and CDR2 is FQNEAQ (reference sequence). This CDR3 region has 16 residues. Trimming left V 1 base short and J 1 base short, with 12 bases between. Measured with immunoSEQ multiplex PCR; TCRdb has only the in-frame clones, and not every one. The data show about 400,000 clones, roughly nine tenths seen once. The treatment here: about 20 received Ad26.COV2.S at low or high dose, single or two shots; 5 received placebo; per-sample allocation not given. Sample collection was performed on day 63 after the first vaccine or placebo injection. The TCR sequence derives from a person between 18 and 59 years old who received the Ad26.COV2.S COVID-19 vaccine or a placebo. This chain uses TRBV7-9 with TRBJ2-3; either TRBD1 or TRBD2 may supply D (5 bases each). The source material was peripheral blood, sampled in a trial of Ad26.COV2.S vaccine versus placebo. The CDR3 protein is CASSLDGGDRTDTQYF. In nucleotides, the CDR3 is TGTGCCAGCAGCTTAGATGGGGGAGACCGCACAGATACGCAGTATTTT. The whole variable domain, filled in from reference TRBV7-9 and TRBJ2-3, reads DTGVSQNPRHKITKRGQNVTFRCDPISEHNRLYWYRQTLGQGPEFLTYFQNEAQLEKSRLLSDRFSAERPKGSFSTLEIQRTEQGDSAMYLCASSLDGGDRTDTQYFGPGTRLTVL.